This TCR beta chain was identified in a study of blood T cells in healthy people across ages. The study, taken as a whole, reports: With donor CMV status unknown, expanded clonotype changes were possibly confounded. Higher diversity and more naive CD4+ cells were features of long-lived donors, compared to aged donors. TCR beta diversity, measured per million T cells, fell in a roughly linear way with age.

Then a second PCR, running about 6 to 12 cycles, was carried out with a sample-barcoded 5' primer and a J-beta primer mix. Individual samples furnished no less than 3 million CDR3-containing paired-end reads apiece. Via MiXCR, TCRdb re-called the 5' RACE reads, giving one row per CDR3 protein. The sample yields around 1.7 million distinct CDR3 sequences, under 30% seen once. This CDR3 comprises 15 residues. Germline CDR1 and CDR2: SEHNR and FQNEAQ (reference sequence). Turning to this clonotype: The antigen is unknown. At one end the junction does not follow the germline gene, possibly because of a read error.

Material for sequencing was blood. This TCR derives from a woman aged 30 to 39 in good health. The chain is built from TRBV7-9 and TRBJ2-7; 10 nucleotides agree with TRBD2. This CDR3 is CAGSLVAGGNYEQYF. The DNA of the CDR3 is TGTGCCGGCAGCTTAGTAGCGGGGGGAAACTACGAGCAGTACTTC.